This is a list of T cell receptor beta chains from one sample in a study of T cells in Graves' hyperthyroidism and ophthalmopathy. MiXCR was run by TCRdb on the multiplex PCR reads, yielding one entry per CDR3 protein. The repertoire holds fewer than 450,000 distinct CDR3 sequences, with about 14% as singletons. The specimen was blood. The receptor source for this set is a man over 45 with Graves' ophthalmopathy. The CDR3 runs from the conserved cysteine through the conserved F or W. Fields, in order: D gene, clone size, J gene, V gene, CDR3 protein, CDR3 DNA. A D gene is named only where the DNA matches it firmly. Where a row states a size, it is once, few, many or the class of an expanded clone; other rows omit it.

TRBD1,many,TRBJ1-6,TRBV30,CAWVGQGWNSPLHF,TGTGCCTGGGTCGGACAGGGGTGGAATTCACCCCTCCACTTT
NA,NA,TRBJ1-2,TRBV19,CASNDARAGTNYGYTF,TGTGCCAGTAATGATGCCAGGGCAGGGACTAACTATGGCTACACCTTC
TRBD1,many,TRBJ2-1,TRBV24-1,CATSDRSGQGYNEQFF,TGTGCCACCAGTGACCGGTCAGGACAGGGCTACAATGAGCAGTTCTTC
TRBD1,many,TRBJ2-7,TRBV12-3/TRBV12-4,CASSLGQLNYEQYF,TGTGCCAGCAGTTTGGGACAGCTCAACTACGAGCAGTACTTC
TRBD1,many,TRBJ2-7,TRBV28,CASRTGTGTYEQYF,TGTGCCAGCAGGACCGGGACAGGGACCTACGAGCAGTACTTC
NA,NA,TRBJ2-2,TRBV6-1,CASSPILSSNGELFF,TGTGCCAGCAGTCCGATCCTCAGTAGTAACGGGGAGCTGTTTTTT
TRBD2,many,TRBJ2-5,TRBV7-9,CASSSLAGGIDGETQYF,TGTGCCAGCAGCTCGCTAGCGGGAGGGATAGATGGGGAGACCCAGTACTTC
NA,once,TRBJ2-1,TRBV9,CASSVGSASLWNEQFF,TGTGCCAGCAGCGTAGGGTCCGCCTCCTTGTGGAATGAGCAGTTCTTC
NA,many,TRBJ2-3,TRBV6-1,CASIQSDTLTDTQYF,TGTGCCAGCATCCAGTCAGATACCCTAACAGATACGCAGTATTTT
TRBD2,many,TRBJ2-4,TRBV3-1,CASSQDKTSGSQNIQYF,TGTGCCAGCAGCCAAGATAAGACTAGCGGGAGTCAAAACATTCAGTACTTC
NA,NA,TRBJ2-5,TRBV3-1,CASSQMREGTQYF,TGTGCCAGCAGCCAGATGAGGGAAGGGACCCAGTACTTC
NA,many,TRBJ2-1,TRBV20-1,CSASQGIYNEQFF,TGCAGTGCTAGCCAGGGAATCTACAATGAGCAGTTCTTC